This TCR beta chain was sequenced for a study of cytomegalovirus exposure and HLA in healthy donors (dated by TCRdb to 2016 to 2017). Describing the broader study: According to an earlier analysis of 587 of the donors, about 179 million T cells yielded 117 million unique TCR beta sequences and around 280 Gb of sequence data. An early release covering just under 650 HLA-typed donors comprised about 290 gigabases of sequencing data and tens of millions of unique TCR sequences. Of the 398 genotyped donors, roughly 80% were placed in the genetic ancestry cluster associated with self-reported Caucasian donors. The aim of the study was to test whether cataloging public T cell receptors could identify signatures of past pathogen exposure. The T cell repertoires of under 700 subjects were profiled by immunosequencing and related to cytomegalovirus serostatus. Along with the roughly 700-subject first cohort, a separate validation cohort of over 90 different subjects was used. The study combined high-throughput TCR immunosequencing, statistical association of individual TCRs with disease status, and machine learning to predict cytomegalovirus infection status. To study patterns of TCR occurrence, a later analysis re-analyzed previously published TCR beta repertoires from 666 donors and added high-resolution HLA genotyping. In the later analysis, no new phenotypic data were used to find candidate immune exposures; instead, reliance was placed on TCR beta sequences and their occurrence across donors. To decide whether each TCR beta V gene segment behaved as functional or pseudogenic, an earlier analysis of some 540 of the donors relied on high-throughput TCR beta sequencing. Alongside the repertoire data, information on donor age, sex, ethnicity and CMV serostatus was compiled. Genome-wide SNP genotypes for about 65% of the 666 donors were used in a later genetic analysis, which treated that subset as a discovery cohort. All discovery cohort repertoires had been generated on a single sequencing platform. HLA typing included class I and class II loci at four-digit resolution. The number of typed donors differed by locus: roughly 629-630 for A, B, C, DRB1 and DQB1; approximately 540 for DQA1; over 600 for DPA1; and roughly 470 for DPB1. Roughly 5 DR-DQ haplotypes were treated as single units for association and clustering because of strong linkage in the cohort. Among some 400 genotyped donors of the cohort, an average of approximately 240,000 unique TCR beta nucleotide sequences were sequenced per donor, roughly a sixth of them non-productive. The investigation overall reported the following: The presence/absence analyses assumed that sequencing depth was roughly uniform across donors, and that assumption may not be true. V-gene and J-gene trimming of TCR beta chains was associated with a missense DCLRE1C variant in a later genetic analysis, and the association was replicated in an independent cohort. HLA typing was unavailable for some donors at each locus, so association tests used only the typed subset. Most TCR sequences were observed very rarely across donors, whereas some public TCRs were present in many individuals. Specific HLA alleles were associated with 16,951 TCR beta sequences at a false discovery rate of 0.05 in a later analysis. Broadly in line with IMGT annotations, most TCR beta V segments showed up in productive rearrangements about 87% or about 30% of the time in an earlier analysis of some 590 of the donors. Because the 87-base-pair reads could not distinguish some IMGT-functional V segments, including TRBV6-2 and TRBV6-3, those segments were excluded. Immune exposure information for the cohort was limited to CMV serostatus. Over 15 rarely observed V segments, including chromosome 9 orphons, were excluded from the earlier analysis of almost 600 of the donors because counts were too low. According to a later analysis, TCR association rates differed among HLA loci, with DRB1 alleles showing the most associated TCRs and HLA-C alleles showing the fewest. In this cohort, only TCR beta chains were sequenced, and detectable features were limited by the absence of alpha or paired-chain data. Linkage disequilibrium might explain the correlated functional status among segregating V segments, but an unknown experimental factor could not be ruled out. In vitro tests confirmed that three of the cytomegalovirus-associated TCR beta chains recognize cytomegalovirus antigens. A cluster of highly shared sequence variants was judged likely to represent a technical artifact of the sequencing pipeline. In a later analysis, several top co-occurrence clusters were reported to appear linked to parvovirus B19, influenza, CMV and Epstein-Barr virus. Strong co-occurrence of HLA alleles, especially DR and DQ, made assigning TCR associations to individual alleles difficult. A further reported finding was that TCR beta sequences accurately predicted the HLA-A and HLA-B alleles for most subjects in the first cohort. In the study, some 160 TCR beta chains were listed as associated with cytomegalovirus. The classifier was reported to diagnose cytomegalovirus status with high specificity and sensitivity in both the original cohort and the validation cohort. According to a later analysis, most CMV-associated TCR beta chains appeared to be HLA-restricted, and the HLA associations seemed to be driven largely by CMV exposure. A later analysis found that HLA-associated TCR beta chains were more clonally expanded and had lower generation probabilities than equally common non-associated chains. It was suggested by the authors that the approach could potentially be generalized to other disease states and immunological phenotypes. Compared with the roughly 670-donor mean, donors in an Asian-associated ancestry cluster had fewer N-insertions in productive TCRs, according to a later genetic analysis.

The cohort consisted of 600 to 700 healthy bone marrow donors. At the time of sampling, all cohort members were nominally healthy, though unrecorded immune exposures were likely present. The donor tested CMV seropositive, placing the donor among the 289 seropositive members of the cohort. A peripheral blood sample was collected from each donor, and TCR beta sequencing was performed on peripheral blood mononuclear cells. Genomic DNA was extracted from the blood cell samples with the Qiagen DNeasy Blood Extraction Kit. Library generation was performed with the immunoSEQ multiplex PCR assay. For the multiplex PCR, a mixture combining 60 forward primers for TCR Vbeta segments and 13 reverse primers for TCR Jbeta segments was used. Amplification of the CDR3 region of rearranged TCR beta genes was performed with a multiplex PCR assay on genomic DNA. The amplified TCR beta libraries were sequenced on the Illumina HiSeq System as 87-base-pair reads. Regarding the original processing steps: A later analysis tallied some 79 million unique TCR beta chains across the approximately 670 repertoires, and about 10 million of those chains were shared by two or more donors. A nearest-neighbor algorithm error-corrected the raw reads and collapsed the reads into unique sequences, merging closely related sequences to remove PCR and sequencing errors. To assign V, D and J gene segments, CDR3 sequences were aligned to IMGT reference sequences. For a sequence to be retained, at least a six-nucleotide match to both a V gene segment and a J gene segment was required. A rearrangement was called productive if the CDR3 had no stop codons and remained in frame with V and J, and every other rearrangement was called non-productive. Following IMGT convention, CDR3 was defined as the stretch from the second conserved V-encoded cysteine to the conserved J-encoded phenylalanine. The earlier analysis of about 590 of the donors excluded sequences that lacked an unambiguous match to a single V gene segment. An earlier analysis of 587 of the donors called V segments functional above 56.7% productive rearrangements and segregating when the between-donor standard deviation exceeded 5%. A statistical classification framework was built for diagnosing cytomegalovirus status from the catalog of TCR beta chain sequences. A later analysis assigned V and J genes by comparing TCR nucleotide sequences with IMGT/GENE-DB human TR gene sequences. Using the TCRdist pipeline, a later analysis assigned CDR3 sequences along with most-parsimonious VDJ recombination scenarios. In a later analysis, each TCR beta chain was defined by its CDR3 amino acid sequence together with its V-gene family, and reads without a unique V-gene family were excluded. A later analysis removed 550 to 650 highly shared, low-generation-probability nucleotide sequences to deal with suspected cross-contamination and a sequencing artifact. In a later analysis, a clonal expansion index for each public chain was calculated from normalized within-repertoire ranks of inferred template counts. In a later analysis, generation probabilities were computed using a VDJ recombination model fitted to out-of-frame rearrangements, and the results were checked against IGoR. Hypergeometric tests were used in a later analysis to score TCR-TCR, TCR-HLA and TCR-CMV co-occurrence, with a repertoire-size bias correction applied to the TCR pairs. False discovery rates were estimated in a later analysis by permuting HLA or CMV assignments 20 times. In a later analysis, co-occurring TCRs were grouped with DBSCAN, and TCRdist sequence similarity was added when clustering was performed within HLA-allele-positive subsets. Repertoires with fewer than 30,000 or more than 120,000 public chains were left out of co-occurrence clustering, as were five repertoires with anomalous nucleotide sharing. Not all clones reach the TCRdb copy of this immuneACCESS table, which keeps in-frame sequences only. Checked studies attribute under half of the gap to unresolved V genes and leave the rest unexplained. From that table come the V and J calls and clone size; the DNA was used to work out D and trimming. Here the sample has about 150,000 clones; approximately 86% occur a single time. The ten biggest clones cover 6.6% of the sample.

V drops 8 bases and J drops 3 bases, leaving 14 bases in between. From the germline V gene, CDR1 is MNHNS and CDR2 is SASEGT. From the cysteine through the phenylalanine, the CDR3 covers 13 amino acids. Solely the CDR3 DNA is kept, with 39 bases framed from the first base. Concerning this clone: Its antigen remains unidentified. Base qualities are not provided; no much larger clone lies one nucleotide away.

The chain is made from TRBV6-1 and TRBJ2-7; the D region possibly corresponds to TRBD1 (6 bases align). The clonotype originates from a woman aged 50 to 65 in good health and CMV-seropositive. The sample comprised PBMCs. The CDR3 here reads CASQGQTDYEQYF. The DNA is as follows: TGTGCCAGCCAAGGACAGACCGACTACGAGCAGTACTTC.